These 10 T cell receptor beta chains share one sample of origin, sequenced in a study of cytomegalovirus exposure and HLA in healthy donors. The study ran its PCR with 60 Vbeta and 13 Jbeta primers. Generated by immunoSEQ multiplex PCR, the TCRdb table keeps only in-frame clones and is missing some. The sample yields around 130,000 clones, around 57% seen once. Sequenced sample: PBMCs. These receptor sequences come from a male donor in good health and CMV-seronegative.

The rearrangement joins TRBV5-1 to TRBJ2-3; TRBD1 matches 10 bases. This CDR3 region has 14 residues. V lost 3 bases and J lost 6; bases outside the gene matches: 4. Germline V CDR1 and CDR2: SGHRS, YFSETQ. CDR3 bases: TGCGCCAGCAGCTGGAGACAGGGGGCCGATACGCAGTATTTT. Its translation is CASSWRQGADTQYF.

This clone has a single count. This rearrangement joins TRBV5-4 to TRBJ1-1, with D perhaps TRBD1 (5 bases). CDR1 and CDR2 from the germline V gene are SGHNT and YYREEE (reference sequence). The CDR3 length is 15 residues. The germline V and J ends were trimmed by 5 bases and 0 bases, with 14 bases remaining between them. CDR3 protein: CASSLGRGMNTEAFF. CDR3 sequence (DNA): TGTGCCAGCAGTCTGGGTCGGGGGATGAACACTGAAGCTTTCTTT.

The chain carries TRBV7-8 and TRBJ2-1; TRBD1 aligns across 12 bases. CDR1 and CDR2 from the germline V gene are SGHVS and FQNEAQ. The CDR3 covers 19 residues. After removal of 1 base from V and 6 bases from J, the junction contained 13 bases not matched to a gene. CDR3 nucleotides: TGTGCCAGCAGCTTAGGCGGGGGAACCCGGGACAGGGGGCTCAATGAGCAGTTCTTC. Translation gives CASSLGGGTRDRGLNEQFF. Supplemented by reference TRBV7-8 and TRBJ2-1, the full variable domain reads GAGVSQSPRYKVAKRGQDVALRCDPISGHVSLFWYQQALGQGPEFLTYFQNEAQLDKSGLPSDRFFAERPEGSVSTLKIQRTQQEDSAVYLCASSLGGGTRDRGLNEQFFGPGTRLTVL.

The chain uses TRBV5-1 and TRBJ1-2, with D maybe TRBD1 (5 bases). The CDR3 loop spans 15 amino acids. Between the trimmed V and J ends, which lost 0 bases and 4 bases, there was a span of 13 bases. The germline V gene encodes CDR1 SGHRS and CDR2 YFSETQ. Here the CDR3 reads CASSLAAGQTYGYTF. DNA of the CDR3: TGCGCCAGCAGCTTGGCGGCAGGGCAAACCTATGGCTACACCTTC.

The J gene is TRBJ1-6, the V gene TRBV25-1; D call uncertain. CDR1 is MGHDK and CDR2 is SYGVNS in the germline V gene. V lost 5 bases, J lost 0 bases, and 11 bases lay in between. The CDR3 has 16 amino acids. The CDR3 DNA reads TGTGCCAGCAGTCCGGCGGAAAGCTCCTATAATTCACCCCTCCACTTT. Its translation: CASSPAESSYNSPLHF.

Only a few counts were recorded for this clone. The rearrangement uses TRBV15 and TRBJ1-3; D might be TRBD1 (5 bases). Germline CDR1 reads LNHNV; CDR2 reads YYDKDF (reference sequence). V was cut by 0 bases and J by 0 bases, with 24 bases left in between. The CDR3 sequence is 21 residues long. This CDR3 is CATSRDRGSPLLTHSGNTIYF. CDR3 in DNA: TGTGCCACCAGCAGAGATCGGGGGTCCCCGCTCTTAACCCACTCTGGAAACACCATATATTTT. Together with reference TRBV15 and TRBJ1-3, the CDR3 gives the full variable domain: DAMVIQNPRYQVTQFGKPVTLSCSQTLNHNVMYWYQQKSSQAPKLLFHYYDKDFNNEADTPDNFQSRRPNTSFCFLDIRSPGLGDTAMYLCATSRDRGSPLLTHSGNTIYFGEGSWLTVV.

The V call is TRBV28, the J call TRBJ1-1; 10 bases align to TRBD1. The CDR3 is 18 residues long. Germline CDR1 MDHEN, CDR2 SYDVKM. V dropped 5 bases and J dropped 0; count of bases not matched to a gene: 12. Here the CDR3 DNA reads TGTGCCAGCAGTATCCACGACAGGGGGCTGAATTTGAACACTGAAGCTTTCTTT. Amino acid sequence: CASSIHDRGLNLNTEAFF. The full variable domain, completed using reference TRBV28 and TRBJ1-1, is DVKVTQSSRYLVKRTGEKVFLECVQDMDHENMFWYRQDPGLGLRLIYFSYDVKMKEKGDIPEGYSVSREKKERFSLILESASTNQTSMYLCASSIHDRGLNLNTEAFFGQGTRLTVV.

CDR3 DNA: TGTGCCAGTAGTATCCCCGGACAGGGCACAGATACGCAGTATTTT. Protein: CASSIPGQGTDTQYF. This chain joins TRBV19 and TRBJ2-3, with 7 nucleotides matching TRBD1. Trimming at V came to 3 bases and at J to 1 base, leaving 4 bases not matched to a gene. The CDR3 covers 15 residues. CDR1 is LNHDA, CDR2 SQIVND, per germline (reference sequence).

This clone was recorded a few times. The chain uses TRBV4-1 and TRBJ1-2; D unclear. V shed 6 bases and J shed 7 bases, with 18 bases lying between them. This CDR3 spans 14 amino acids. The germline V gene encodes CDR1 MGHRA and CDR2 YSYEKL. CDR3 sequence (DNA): TGCGCCAGCAGAGCCGGACGGGAACAGTCTGGCTACACCTTC. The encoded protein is CASRAGREQSGYTF.

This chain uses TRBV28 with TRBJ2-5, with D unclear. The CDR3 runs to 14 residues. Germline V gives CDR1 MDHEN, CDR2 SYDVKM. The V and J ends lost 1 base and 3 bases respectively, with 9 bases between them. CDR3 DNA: TGTGCCAGCAGTTTATTCCGCAGGAAAGAGACCCAGTACTTC. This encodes CASSLFRRKETQYF.